Below, one TCR beta chain is given with its context. V lost 2 bases and J 6 bases, leaving 11 bases between the germline ends. The CDR3 is 14 residues long. The germline gives CDR1 SGHNT, CDR2 YYREEE (reference sequence). This sample was included in a study of blood T cell repertoires in COVID-19. Study details: Researchers got acute and convalescent COVID-19 samples from the United States, Italy and Spain. PBMCs, B-cell-depleted T cells, or T cells provided the cDNA or gDNA that made up the material.

Original processing notes: Amplification with reference gene primers provided the estimates of nucleated cell counts. TCRdb keeps only in-frame clones here, not all; method: immunoSEQ multiplex PCR. Clonal size and the V and J genes are those of that table, whereas D and trimming came from the DNA. The data contain over 150,000 clones, about 87% of them singletons. This sequence joins TRBV5-4 and TRBJ2-2, with D unresolved. This clonotype originated in an older woman who had recovered from COVID-19. Sequenced input: peripheral blood. The DNA for the CDR3 is TGTGCCAGCAGCTTCTTCGGTTCGGCCGGGGAGCTGTTTTTT. Translation gives CASSFFGSAGELFF. Complete variable domain (other parts from reference TRBV5-4 and TRBJ2-2): ETGVTQSPTHLIKTRGQQVTLRCSSQSGHNTVSWYQQALGQGPQFIFQYYREEENGRGNFPPRFSGLQFPNYSSELNVNALELDDSALYLCASSFFGSAGELFFGEGSRLTVL.